The 21 T cell receptor beta chains below come from one sample, sequenced in a study of T cells after yellow fever vaccination. TCRdb passed the 5' RACE reads through MiXCR, listing each CDR3 protein once. The sample includes about 75,000 distinct CDR3 sequences, approximately 7.3% of them seen just once. Sequencing used CD8+ T cells sorted from PBMCs, obtained less than 11 days after the first yellow fever vaccination. These receptors all come from a man younger than 35 who received the YFV17D yellow fever vaccine.

This clonotype has at least ten counts. The V and J genes are TRBV7-9 and TRBJ1-6; D unclear. The CDR3 length is 15 residues. CDR1 and CDR2 from the germline V gene are SEHNR and FQNEAQ (reference sequence). Trimming pared 1 base from V and 7 bases from J, leaving 11 bases between. In DNA, the CDR3 is TGTGCCAGCAGCTTAGAAGCGGTTATCAATTCACCCCTCCACTTT. Translation: CASSLEAVINSPLHF.

This clonotype has only a few counts. CDR3 nucleotide sequence: TGCGCCAGCAGCTTGGTTAGTGGCTATGGCTACACCTTC. It encodes CASSLVSGYGYTF. The chain is built from TRBV5-1 and TRBJ1-2; D call uncertain. This CDR3 has 13 amino acids. V was shortened by 0 bases and J by 4 bases, with 7 bases between the two germline ends. Germline-derived CDR1 and CDR2 are SGHRS and YFSETQ.

This clonotype was detected ten times or more. Here the CDR3 reads CASSYDPGLSYNEQFF. In nucleotides, the CDR3 is TGTGCCAGCAGTTACGATCCCGGACTCTCCTACAATGAGCAGTTCTTC. J is TRBJ2-1 and V is TRBV6-5, with a possible D match to TRBD2 (5 bases). With 2 bases removed from V and 0 bases from J, the gap between germline ends came to 11 bases. The CDR3 contains 16 residues. The germline gives CDR1 MNHEY, CDR2 SVGAGI.

This clonotype was seen repeatedly, ten times or more. This chain links TRBV27 with TRBJ1-2; TRBD1 is a possible D gene (6 bases). Trimming left V 4 bases short and J 5 bases short, with 8 bases between. The CDR3 totals 12 residues. Germline assignment: CDR1 MNHEY and CDR2 SMNVEV (reference sequence). In nucleotides, the CDR3 is TGTGCCAGCAGTTCGACAGGTTATGGCTACACCTTC. Amino acid sequence: CASSSTGYGYTF.

This chain uses TRBV5-5 with TRBJ2-1; no firm D call. The CDR3 has 14 amino acids. V dropped 1 base and J dropped 5 bases, with 10 bases sitting between them. The germline V gene encodes CDR1 SGHKS and CDR2 YYEKEE (reference sequence). CDR3 region: CASSLLRSHNEQFF. CDR3 DNA: TGTGCCAGCAGCTTGCTACGGTCCCACAATGAGCAGTTCTTC.

This clonotype came up many times. This rearrangement joins TRBV20-1 to TRBJ1-1; 10 bases match TRBD1. CDR1 is DFQATT and CDR2 is SNEGSKA in the germline V gene (reference sequence). The CDR3 loop spans 14 amino acids. V gave up 3 bases and J gave up 1 base; unmatched junction bases: 2. The CDR3, as DNA: TGCAGTGCTAGTTGGACAGGGGGGAACACTGAAGCTTTCTTT. Translation: CSASWTGGNTEAFF.

The genes are TRBV15 and TRBJ2-7; 8 nucleotides match TRBD2. The junction had 3 bases not matched to a gene; V was cut back by 0 bases and J by 5 bases. The CDR3 consists of 14 residues. CDR1 is LNHNV, CDR2 YYDKDF, per germline (reference sequence). CDR3 sequence (DNA): TGTGCCACCAGCAGAGATCGGGGGGGTCACGAGCAGTACTTC. It translates to CATSRDRGGHEQYF. Looking up the rest from reference TRBV15 and TRBJ2-7 gives the full variable domain: DAMVIQNPRYQVTQFGKPVTLSCSQTLNHNVMYWYQQKSSQAPKLLFHYYDKDFNNEADTPDNFQSRRPNTSFCFLDIRSPGLGDTAMYLCATSRDRGGHEQYFGPGTRLTVT.

This clonotype appeared many times. The V gene is TRBV7-9, the J gene TRBJ1-4; D uncertain. Germline V gene data show CDR1 as SEHNR and CDR2 as FQNEAQ (reference sequence). Trimming took 6 bases from V and 2 from J, leaving 7 bases between them. The length of the CDR3 is 13 residues. CDR3 in DNA: TGTGCCAGCAGTGGGCTGACTAATGAAAAACTGTTTTTT. Translated, it gives CASSGLTNEKLFF.

The chain links TRBV6-5 to TRBJ1-2; D is ambiguous. The ends were cut back, 0 bases at V and 6 bases at J, with 17 bases in the middle. Germline loops: CDR1 MNHEY, CDR2 SVGAGI. The CDR3 has 16 residues. CDR3 bases: TGTGCCAGCAGTTACTCCCCGCCTCCAGGACTCGATGGCTACACCTTC. This gives the protein CASSYSPPPGLDGYTF.

This clonotype was counted ten times or more. The chain links TRBV11-2 to TRBJ2-2; 7 bases line up with TRBD1. The CDR3 has 15 residues. In germline, CDR1 is SGHAT, CDR2 FQNNGV. The ends lost 4 bases at V and 4 bases at J; junction bases unmatched: 6. CDR3 DNA: TGTGCCAGCAGCTCAGGGACAGCATCCACCGGGGAGCTGTTTTTT. Translation: CASSSGTASTGELFF.

The rearrangement joins TRBV9 to TRBJ2-3, with TRBD2 identical over 8 bases. The germline V gene has CDR1 SGDLS and CDR2 YYNGEE. V was clipped by 0 bases and J by 2 bases; unmatched bases: 5. There are 16 residues in the CDR3. The CDR3: CASSVGWRGATDTQYF. For the CDR3, the DNA is TGTGCCAGCAGCGTAGGATGGCGGGGGGCCACAGATACGCAGTATTTT.

The chain carries TRBV4-1 and TRBJ2-4, with D hard to call. The germline V and J ends were trimmed by 4 bases and 7 bases, with 14 bases remaining between them. CDR3 length: 14 residues. Per the germline V gene, CDR1 is MGHRA and CDR2 is YSYEKL. The CDR3 loop is CASSPYPEGNIQYF. CDR3 DNA sequence: TGCGCCAGCAGCCCCTATCCGGAAGGGAACATTCAGTACTTC.

This clonotype was picked up many times. The V gene is TRBV9, the J gene TRBJ1-5; D might be TRBD1 (6 bases). The CDR3 runs 13 residues. V lost 4 bases and J 2 bases, leaving 7 bases between the germline ends. Germline CDR1 SGDLS, CDR2 YYNGEE. The CDR3 loop is CASSRTGNQPQHF. Written as DNA, the CDR3 is TGTGCCAGCAGCCGGACAGGCAATCAGCCCCAGCATTTT.

The table lists this clonotype with many counts. The chain has TRBV20-1 and TRBJ2-1; 11 nucleotides align to TRBD2. The CDR3 totals 14 residues. Unmatched junction bases numbered 6, after V lost 1 base and J lost 10 bases. CDR1 DFQATT and CDR2 SNEGSKA come from the germline V gene (reference sequence). The CDR3 coding sequence is TGCAGTGCTAGAGTAGCCCTAGCGGGGGGAGAGCAGTTCTTC. Translating gives CSARVALAGGEQFF.

This clonotype was observed a few times. The chain joins TRBV25-1 to TRBJ2-2, with 7 positions matching TRBD2. Losses at the gene ends were 4 bases for V and 0 bases for J; bases not matched to a gene: 5. The CDR3 is 16 residues long. Germline values: CDR1 MGHDK, CDR2 SYGVNS. The CDR3 DNA is TGTGCCAGCAGTGGCCTAGCGGACTCGAACACCGGGGAGCTGTTTTTT. It encodes CASSGLADSNTGELFF.

Only a few counts were recorded for this clonotype. This chain uses TRBV4-1 with TRBJ2-5; either TRBD1 or TRBD2 may fit D (6 bases each). Germline V gene data show CDR1 as MGHRA and CDR2 as YSYEKL. Trimming left V 1 base short and J 7 bases short, with 16 bases between. The CDR3 contains 15 residues. CDR3 residues: CASSQAEGGSGTQYF. Here the CDR3 DNA reads TGCGCCAGCAGCCAAGCGGAAGGGGGGTCGGGGACCCAGTACTTC.

The chain combines TRBV7-9 with TRBJ2-1; possibly TRBD1 or TRBD2 for D (5 bases each). V was trimmed by 4 bases and J by 3 bases, leaving 13 bases between them. Germline V lookup: CDR1 SEHNR, CDR2 FQNEAQ (reference sequence). The CDR3 loop spans 15 amino acids. This chain's CDR3 is CASSSTRGLYNEQFF. DNA for the CDR3: TGTGCCAGCAGCTCCACGAGGGGCCTCTACAATGAGCAGTTCTTC.

Ten or more counts support this clonotype. This sequence joins TRBV12-3 or TRBV12-4 and TRBJ2-1; 7 bases match TRBD2. The CDR3 is 13 amino acids. J gave up 3 bases and V 6 bases, and 2 bases lay outside the gene matches. CDR3 in amino acids: CASSQRGYNEQFF. Written as DNA, the CDR3 is TGTGCCAGCAGCCAGCGGGGCTACAATGAGCAGTTCTTC.

This clonotype was recorded at least ten times. This chain joins TRBV10-2 and TRBJ2-7; D could derive from TRBD1 or TRBD2 (5 bases each). Trimming cost V 2 bases and J 4 bases, with 12 bases left between them. This CDR3 region has 14 residues. CDR1 and CDR2 (germline): WSHSY, SAAADI. The CDR3, as DNA: TGCGCCAGCAGTGAGGGGGCCCGGGGATACGAGCAGTACGTC. Its translation: CASSEGARGYEQYV.

The rearrangement uses TRBV29-1 and TRBJ2-1, with 10 nucleotides matching TRBD1. Germline assignment: CDR1 SQVTM and CDR2 ANQGSEA. The CDR3 runs to 16 residues. V shed 0 bases and J 6 bases; nucleotides not matched to a gene: 8. In nucleotides, the CDR3 is TGCAGCGTTGAAGAGGACAGGGGGAGGTCTCGCAATGAGCAGTTCTTC. This sequence encodes CSVEEDRGRSRNEQFF.

This clonotype showed up just a few times. The rearrangement links TRBV7-6 to TRBJ2-3, with D possibly matching TRBD2 (6 bases). CDR1 SGHVS and CDR2 FNYEAQ come from the germline V gene. CDR3 length: 13 amino acids. The V and J ends lost 5 bases and 4 bases respectively, with 10 bases between them. The CDR3 here is CASSPEGPDTQYF. The CDR3 DNA reads as TGTGCCAGCAGCCCGGAGGGTCCAGATACGCAGTATTTT.